This paragraph reports one T cell receptor (beta chain). TCRdb re-called the 5' RACE reads with MiXCR, one entry per CDR3 protein. The sample shows 400,000 to 500,000 distinct CDR3 sequences, 15% to 25% of them seen only once. The length of the CDR3 is 14 residues. Deletions cut 3 bases from V and 8 bases from J, with 14 bases between. These data originate in a study of T-cell memory formation after mild COVID-19. Across the whole study: The two donors had largely donor-specific TCR clusters.

The chain has TRBV12-3 or TRBV12-4 and TRBJ1-3; D gene uncertain. The material sequenced was PBMCs or a T cell subset sorted from them (not recorded which). The receptor was isolated from an adult woman who had mild COVID-19 (a few samples of this study predate the infection). Cell type and time point are not known. The CDR3: CASSFRLGVDTIYF. In nucleotides, the CDR3 is TGTGCCAGCAGTTTTCGGTTGGGCGTTGACACCATATATTTT.